A selection of T cell receptor beta chains follows, all from one sample in a study of response to subunit inactivated influenza vaccine. TCRdb recomputed calls from the RT-PCR reads with MiXCR, one row per CDR3 protein. The sample has 450,000 to 600,000 distinct CDR3 sequences; about 7.6% are singletons. The source was PBMCs from blood, collected around 2 years after vaccination. These receptors all stem from a man between 50 and 75 years old who received an inactivated influenza vaccine. CDR3s include the opening cysteine and the closing phenylalanine or tryptophan. The D gene is left open where the match is weak.

j_gene,v_gene,d_gene,CDR3aa
TRBJ1-1,TRBV5-1,NA,CASGTMNTEAFF
TRBJ1-5,TRBV5-5,NA,CASSSRYESGPQHF
TRBJ2-2,TRBV2,NA,CASSETIGAGELFF
TRBJ2-1,TRBV2,TRBD2,CASKAGRAYNEQFF
TRBJ2-5,TRBV5-1,TRBD2,CASSPTSGREKQETQYF
TRBJ2-7,TRBV6-5,NA,CASSWGPGTGSPLHF
TRBJ2-3,TRBV5-4,NA,CAAGTNTQYF
TRBJ2-1,TRBV5-1,TRBD1,CASSFLGTGRYNEQFF
TRBJ2-5,TRBV27,NA,CASSLLGFGLVETQYF
TRBJ1-4,TRBV4-1,NA,CASSQDSGVTNEKLFF
TRBJ1-2,TRBV28,NA,CASLGPGKPFYGYTF
TRBJ2-5,TRBV5-1,NA,CASSLFVGLQETQYF
TRBJ2-3,TRBV10-1,NA,CASSERTASTDTQYF
TRBJ2-5,TRBV29-1,NA,CSVGNTQETQYF
TRBJ2-3,TRBV14,NA,CASSQDTVTQYF
TRBJ2-6,TRBV7-9,NA,CASSLDGAGANVLTF
TRBJ2-5,TRBV7-9,NA,CASSFGQVLETQYF
TRBJ2-2,TRBV18,TRBD1,CASSPLGQGPNTGELFF
TRBJ2-5,TRBV12-5,TRBD2,CASGLWTSGRRETQYF
TRBJ1-2,TRBV5-5,NA,CASSLEPGGGGYTF
TRBJ1-5,TRBV20-1,NA,CSARGVSPNQPQHF
TRBJ2-2,TRBV6-5,TRBD2,CASSYSTSGGTGELFF
TRBJ1-5,TRBV7-2,TRBD1,CASSKQGSNQPQHF
TRBJ1-4,TRBV29-1,NA,CSASTGTNEKLFF
TRBJ2-3,TRBV3-1,NA,CASSETGTGTDTQYF
TRBJ1-4,TRBV30,TRBD1,CAWSVPQTGRNEKLFF
TRBJ2-3,TRBV7-9,TRBD2,CASSVTHPGGADTQYF
TRBJ2-7,TRBV20-1,NA,CSADPGGRSYEQYF
TRBJ2-2,TRBV7-9,NA,CASSLPPGGELFF
TRBJ2-1,TRBV5-5,TRBD2,CASSLAFVAGGLGQFF
TRBJ2-1,TRBV7-8,TRBD2,CASSPRGARYNEQFF
TRBJ2-1,TRBV18,NA,CASSPRSSSSSYNEQFF
TRBJ2-1,TRBV30,TRBD2,CAWTPMGGTYNEQFF
TRBJ1-2,TRBV3-1,NA,CASSQATHAYTF
TRBJ1-1,TRBV11-1,TRBD1,CASSLGRDRGRFFTEAFF
TRBJ2-3,TRBV29-1,NA,CSVRYRGVTDTQYF
TRBJ2-7,TRBV11-2,TRBD2,CASSLGLPGGYEQYF
TRBJ2-1,TRBV5-5,TRBD2,CASRETSGSHEQFF
TRBJ2-5,TRBV7-9,NA,CASSPKLNQETQYF
TRBJ1-5,TRBV4-1,NA,CASSQEGTGRDQPQHF
TRBJ2-1,TRBV20-1,TRBD2,CSARDLAGGPKNEQFF
TRBJ2-7,TRBV11-2,TRBD2,CASSLTSGKLEQYF
TRBJ1-1,TRBV12-3/TRBV12-4,NA,CASRPRGGGTEAFF
TRBJ1-4,TRBV10-3,NA,CATSGTINEKLFF
TRBJ2-2,TRBV6-2/TRBV6-3,TRBD2,CASSLTSGDANTGELFF
TRBJ1-5,TRBV4-1,NA,CASSPPPGARNQPQHF
TRBJ1-2,TRBV6-2/TRBV6-3,TRBD1,CASSWTGVDGYTF
TRBJ2-1,TRBV20-1,NA,CSAKGPTANEQFF
TRBJ1-1,TRBV5-1,NA,CASSLDRGSNTEAFF
TRBJ2-1,TRBV9,TRBD2,CASSISGPSYNEQFF
TRBJ1-1,TRBV4-1,NA,CASSRRSGEDTEAFF
TRBJ1-2,TRBV20-1,NA,CSASGQNYGYTF
TRBJ2-3,TRBV2,NA,CASSEGTLTDTQYF